This TCR beta chain was documented in a study of T-cell reconstitution after alpha-beta-depleted transplantation in children. The TCRbeta library incorporated unique molecular identifiers. Via MiXCR, TCRdb re-called the PCR reads, giving one row per CDR3 protein. The sample shows 250,000 to 300,000 distinct CDR3 sequences, almost 10% of them seen only once. This clonotype was seen ten or more times. V lost 0 bases to trimming and J lost 1 base, with 7 bases between them. The CDR3 runs 14 residues. Germline assignment: CDR1 ENHRY and CDR2 SYGVKD. The chain employs TRBV10-3 and TRBJ2-7; no clear D gene. This specimen consisted of PBMCs from the stem cell graft donor, obtained from the stem cell graft. This receptor was taken from a human donor who donated a stem cell graft to a child with SCID. This CDR3 is CAISESSSSYEQYF. The CDR3 coding sequence is TGTGCCATCAGTGAGTCCAGCAGTTCCTACGAGCAGTACTTC.